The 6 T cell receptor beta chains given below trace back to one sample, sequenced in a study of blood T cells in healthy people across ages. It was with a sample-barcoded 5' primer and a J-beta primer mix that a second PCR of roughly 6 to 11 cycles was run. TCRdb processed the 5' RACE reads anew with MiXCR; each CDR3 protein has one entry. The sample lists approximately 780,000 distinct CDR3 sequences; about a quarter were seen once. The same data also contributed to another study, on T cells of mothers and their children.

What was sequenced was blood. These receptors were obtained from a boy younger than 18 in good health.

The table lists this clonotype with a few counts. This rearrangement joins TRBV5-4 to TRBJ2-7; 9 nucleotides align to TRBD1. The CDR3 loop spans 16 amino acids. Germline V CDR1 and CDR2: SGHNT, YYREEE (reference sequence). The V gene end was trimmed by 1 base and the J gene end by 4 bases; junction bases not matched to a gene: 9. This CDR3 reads CASSLRVVGQGYEQYF. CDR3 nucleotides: TGTGCCAGCAGCTTGAGAGTTGTGGGACAGGGTTACGAGCAGTACTTC.

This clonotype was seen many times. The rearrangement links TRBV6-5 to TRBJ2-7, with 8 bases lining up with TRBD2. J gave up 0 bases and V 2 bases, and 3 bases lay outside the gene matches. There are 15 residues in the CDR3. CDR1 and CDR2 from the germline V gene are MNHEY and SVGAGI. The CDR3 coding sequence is TGTGCCAGCAGTTACGCGGGGGGAAGCTCCTACGAGCAGTACTTC. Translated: CASSYAGGSSYEQYF.

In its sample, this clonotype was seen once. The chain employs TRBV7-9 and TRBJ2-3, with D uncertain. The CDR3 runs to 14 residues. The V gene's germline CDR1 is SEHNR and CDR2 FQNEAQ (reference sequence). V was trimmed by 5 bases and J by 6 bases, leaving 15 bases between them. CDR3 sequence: CASSTTSRSDTQYF. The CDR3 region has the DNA TGTGCCAGCAGCACGACCTCCCGTTCGGATACGCAGTATTTT.

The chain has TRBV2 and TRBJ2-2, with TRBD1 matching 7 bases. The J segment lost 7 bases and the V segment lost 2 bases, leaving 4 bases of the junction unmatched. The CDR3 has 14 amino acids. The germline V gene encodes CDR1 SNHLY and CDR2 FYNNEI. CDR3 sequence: CASSERGRDGELFF. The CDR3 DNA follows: TGTGCCAGCAGTGAAAGGGGGCGAGACGGGGAGCTGTTTTTT.

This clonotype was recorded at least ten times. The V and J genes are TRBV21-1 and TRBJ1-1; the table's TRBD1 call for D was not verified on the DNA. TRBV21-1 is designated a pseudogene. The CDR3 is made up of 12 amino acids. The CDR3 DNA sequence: TGTGCCAGCAGCAAAGGAGGCACTGAAGCTTTCTTT. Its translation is CASSKGGTEAFF.

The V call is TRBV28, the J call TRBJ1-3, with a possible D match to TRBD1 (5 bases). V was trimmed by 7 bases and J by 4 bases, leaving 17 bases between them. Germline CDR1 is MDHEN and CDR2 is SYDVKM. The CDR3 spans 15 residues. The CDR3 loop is CASTRRGRRGNTIYF. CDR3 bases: TGTGCCAGCACCCGTCGGGGCCGGCGGGGAAACACCATATATTTT.